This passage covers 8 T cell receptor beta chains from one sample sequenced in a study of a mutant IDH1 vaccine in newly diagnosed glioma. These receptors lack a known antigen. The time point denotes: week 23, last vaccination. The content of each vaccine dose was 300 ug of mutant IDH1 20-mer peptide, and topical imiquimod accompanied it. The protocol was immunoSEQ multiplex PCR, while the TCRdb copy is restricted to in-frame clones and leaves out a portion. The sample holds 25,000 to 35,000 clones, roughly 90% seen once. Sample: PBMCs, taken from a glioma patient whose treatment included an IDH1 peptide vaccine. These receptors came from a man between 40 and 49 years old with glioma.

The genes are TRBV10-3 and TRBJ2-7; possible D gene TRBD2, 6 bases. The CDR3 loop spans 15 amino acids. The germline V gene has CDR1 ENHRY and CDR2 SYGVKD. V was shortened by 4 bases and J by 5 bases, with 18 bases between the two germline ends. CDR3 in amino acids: CAISGRDGGRHEQYV. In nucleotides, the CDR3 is TGTGCCATCAGTGGCCGGGACGGAGGGAGGCACGAGCAGTACGTC.

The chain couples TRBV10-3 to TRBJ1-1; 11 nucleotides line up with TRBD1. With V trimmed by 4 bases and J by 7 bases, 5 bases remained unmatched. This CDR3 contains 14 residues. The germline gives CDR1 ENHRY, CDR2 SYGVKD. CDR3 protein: CAISAGTGGGEAFF. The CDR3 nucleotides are TGTGCCATCAGTGCCGGGACAGGGGGGGGTGAAGCTTTCTTT.

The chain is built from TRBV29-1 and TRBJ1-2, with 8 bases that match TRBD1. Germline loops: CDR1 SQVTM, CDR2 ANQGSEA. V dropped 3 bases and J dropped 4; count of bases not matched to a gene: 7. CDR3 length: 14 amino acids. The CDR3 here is CSVEAGGWGYGYTF. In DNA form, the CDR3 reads TGCAGCGTTGAGGCAGGGGGCTGGGGCTATGGCTACACCTTC. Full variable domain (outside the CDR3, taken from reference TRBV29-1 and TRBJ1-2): SAVISQKPSRDICQRGTSLTIQCQVDSQVTMMFWYRQQPGQSLTLIATANQGSEATYESGFVIDKFPISRPNLTFSTLTVSNMSPEDSSIYLCSVEAGGWGYGYTFGSGTRLTVV.

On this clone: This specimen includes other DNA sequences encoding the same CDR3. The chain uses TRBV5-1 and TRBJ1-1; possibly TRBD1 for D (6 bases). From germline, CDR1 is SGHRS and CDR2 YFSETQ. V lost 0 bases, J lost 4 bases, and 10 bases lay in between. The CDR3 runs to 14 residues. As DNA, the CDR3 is TGCGCCAGCAGCTTGGAGGGGGGGCTCACTGAAGCTTTCTTT. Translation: CASSLEGGLTEAFF.

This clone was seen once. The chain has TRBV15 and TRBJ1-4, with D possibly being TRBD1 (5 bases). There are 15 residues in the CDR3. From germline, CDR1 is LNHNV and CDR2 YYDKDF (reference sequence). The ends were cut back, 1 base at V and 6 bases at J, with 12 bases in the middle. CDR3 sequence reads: CATSRAGTGDEKLFF. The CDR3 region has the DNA TGTGCCACCAGCAGAGCCGGGACCGGAGATGAAAAACTGTTTTTT.

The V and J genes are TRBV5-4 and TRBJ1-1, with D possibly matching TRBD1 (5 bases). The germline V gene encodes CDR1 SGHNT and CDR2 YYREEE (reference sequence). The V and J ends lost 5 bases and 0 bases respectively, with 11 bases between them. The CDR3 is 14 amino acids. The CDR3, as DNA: TGTGCCAGCAGTTTTGACAGACTGAACACTGAAGCTTTCTTT. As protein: CASSFDRLNTEAFF.

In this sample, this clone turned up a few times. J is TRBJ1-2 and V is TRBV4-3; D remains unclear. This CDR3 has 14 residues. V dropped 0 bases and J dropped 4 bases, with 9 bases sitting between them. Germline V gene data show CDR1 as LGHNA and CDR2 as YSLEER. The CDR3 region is CASSQERERYGYTF. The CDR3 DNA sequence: TGCGCCAGCAGCCAAGAGAGGGAGCGCTATGGCTACACCTTC.

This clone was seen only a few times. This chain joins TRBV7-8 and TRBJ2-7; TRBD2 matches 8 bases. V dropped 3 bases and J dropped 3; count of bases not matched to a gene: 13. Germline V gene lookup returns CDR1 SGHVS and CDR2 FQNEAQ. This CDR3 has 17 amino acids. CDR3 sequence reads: CASSFAYSREGGYEQYF. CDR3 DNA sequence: TGTGCCAGCAGCTTTGCCTATTCACGGGAGGGAGGCTACGAGCAGTACTTC.